A selection of T cell receptor beta chains follows, all from one sample in a study of cytomegalovirus exposure and HLA in healthy donors. Assay used: immunoSEQ multiplex PCR; TCRdb lists only in-frame clones, some missing. This sample yields over 95,000 clones, of which around 77% are seen a single time; less than 8.5% belongs to the top ten. The sequencing input was PBMCs. The receptors derive from a female donor in good health and CMV-seronegative. Each CDR3 is given with its conserved first and last residue. Each record gives: D gene, clone size, J gene, V gene, CDR3 DNA, CDR3 protein. D genes are given only for firm matches. Part of the rows lack a size; the others show once, few, many or a class for expanded clones.

. . TRBJ2-7 TRBV11-1 TGTGCCAGCAGCCCCCGCGGTATCGCCGTATACGAGCAGTACTTC CASSPRGIAVYEQYF
TRBD1 . TRBJ1-3 TRBV30 TGTGCCTGGGCTGGACAGGCCAACACCATATATTTT CAWAGQANTIYF
TRBD2 . TRBJ2-5 TRBV5-5 TGTGCCAGCAGCTTGTGGCTGGGAGCGGGGGGCCTCCAAGAGACCCAGTACTTC CASSLWLGAGGLQETQYF
TRBD1 once TRBJ1-4 TRBV4-3 TGCGCCAGCAGCCTTGGGGACAGGGAAGAAAAACTGTTTTTT CASSLGDREEKLFF
TRBD1 once TRBJ1-2 TRBV30 TGTGCCTGGAGTGTACAAACAGGGGCCTATGGCTACACCTTC CAWSVQTGAYGYTF
. . TRBJ1-3 TRBV11-2 TGTGCCAGCAGCTTAGGGGGGGGAGAAGGAAACACCATATATTTT CASSLGGGEGNTIYF
. few TRBJ1-5 TRBV9 TGTGCCAGCAGCCCAGCCGTAGGGGGTCAGCCCCAGCATTTT CASSPAVGGQPQHF
TRBD1 . TRBJ1-1 TRBV27 TGTGCCAGCAGTTTAGCGACCACAGGGGGCACTGAAGCTTTCTTT CASSLATTGGTEAFF
TRBD1 few TRBJ1-4 TRBV5-4 TGTGCCAGCAGCTTGCGACAGGGTAATGAAAAACTGTTTTTT CASSLRQGNEKLFF
TRBD1 . TRBJ1-2 TRBV7-2 TGTGCCAGCAGCGTAGACAGGGATGGCTACACCTTC CASSVDRDGYTF
TRBD1 . TRBJ2-7 TRBV29-1 TGCAGCGTTGACCCGGGACAGGGGGCTCACGAGCAGTACTTC CSVDPGQGAHEQYF
TRBD2 . TRBJ2-5 TRBV7-9 TGTGCCAGCAGCTTACTGGGGGGGGAGACCCAGTACTTC CASSLLGGETQYF
TRBD2 . TRBJ2-3 TRBV9 TGTGCCAGCAGCGTAGCTCTAGCGGGAACTGGGGCAGATACGCAGTATTTT CASSVALAGTGADTQYF
. . TRBJ1-4 TRBV7-2 TGTGCCAGCAGCGTCCGAGGAACAACTAATGAAAAACTGTTTTTT CASSVRGTTNEKLFF
TRBD2 . TRBJ2-1 TRBV7-3 TGTGCCAGCAGCTTAAATCCCCGACTAGCGGGGGGATTCTACAATGAGCAGTTCTTC CASSLNPRLAGGFYNEQFF
. once TRBJ2-2 TRBV7-6 TGTGCCAGCAGCCCCGCGGAGGGGACGAACACCGGGGAGCTGTTTTTT CASSPAEGTNTGELFF
. once TRBJ1-6 TRBV27 TGTGCCAGCAGTCGGCCCCTCCACTTT CASSRPLHF
TRBD1 . TRBJ2-7 TRBV6-5 TGTGCCAGCAATCCGACAGGGGGGACCTACGAGCAGTACTTC CASNPTGGTYEQYF
TRBD2 . TRBJ2-5 TRBV6-5 TGTGCCAGCAGTTACTCGACGGGCGGCGGGGGCCAGTACTTC CASSYSTGGGGQYF
. . TRBJ2-3 TRBV7-7 TGTGCTAGCAGCTGGGGGACTTTTCCAGGAGATACGCAGTATTTT CASSWGTFPGDTQYF